Presented here are 21 T cell receptor beta chains from one specimen sequenced in a study of somatic mutations in cytotoxic T cells in rheumatoid arthritis. TCRdb's copy holds only in-frame clones and misses some; the assay was immunoSEQ multiplex PCR. The sample has 2,500 to 3,000 clones, about 90% seen once; the top ten hold roughly a third. The sequenced material came from CD8+ T cells sorted from blood. All receptors derive from a woman aged 60 to 75 with rheumatoid arthritis.

This chain links TRBV6-5 with TRBJ1-4; 8 nucleotides line up with TRBD1. The germline V gene has CDR1 MNHEY and CDR2 SVGAGI. The J segment lost 7 bases and the V segment lost 0 bases, leaving 4 bases of the junction unmatched. CDR3 length: 15 amino acids. CDR3 coding DNA: TGTGCCAGCAGTTACTCAGTGACAGGGGTTGAAAAACTGTTTTTT. It encodes CASSYSVTGVEKLFF.

The V gene is TRBV7-9, the J gene TRBJ2-4; D gene ambiguous. Germline CDR1 is SEHNR and CDR2 is FQNEAQ (reference sequence). V lost 6 bases to trimming and J lost 4 bases, with 10 bases between them. The CDR3 totals 13 residues. The CDR3 DNA reads as TGTGCCAGCAGGGCCGGGTCGAAAAACATTCAGTACTTC. Translation gives CASRAGSKNIQYF.

As concerns this clone: At one boundary the junction diverges from the germline segment, which might be a read error. The J gene is TRBJ1-6, the V gene TRBV4-1; D unresolved. The CDR3 has 13 residues. The V gene's germline CDR1 is MGHRA and CDR2 YSYEKL. CDR3 amino acids: CASSQDTNSPLHF. The CDR3 bases are TGCGCCAGCAGCCAAGATACAAATTCCCCCCTCCACTTT.

J is TRBJ2-7 and V is TRBV14, with TRBD2 matching over 12 bases. V shed 4 bases and J 3 bases; nucleotides not matched to a gene: 19. This CDR3 contains 20 residues. Germline CDR1 is SGHDN and CDR2 is FVKESK. In nucleotides, the CDR3 is TGTGCCAGCAGCCGCTGGCCCCCTAGCGGGAGGGCCTTTAGGGACTACGAGCAGTACTTC. Amino acids: CASSRWPPSGRAFRDYEQYF.

The chain couples TRBV2 to TRBJ2-5; TRBD2 agrees at 9 bases. The germline gives CDR1 SNHLY, CDR2 FYNNEI. There are 13 residues in the CDR3. V was clipped by 3 bases and J by 5 bases; unmatched bases: 1. CDR3 sequence (DNA): TGTGCCAGCAGTGAGCTAGCGGGGGAGACCCAGTACTTC. Translated, it gives CASSELAGETQYF.

This chain links TRBV4-1 with TRBJ2-2; 7 positions match TRBD2. The CDR3 length is 15 residues. Unmatched junction bases numbered 6, after V lost 1 base and J lost 7 bases. Germline CDR1 is MGHRA and CDR2 is YSYEKL. This CDR3 is CASSQVRREGGELFF. The CDR3, as DNA: TGCGCCAGCAGCCAAGTACGAAGGGAGGGCGGGGAGCTGTTTTTT.

By frequency in the sample, this clone is large. The V and J genes are TRBV5-4 and TRBJ1-3, with TRBD1 as a possible D gene (5 bases). The CDR3 totals 15 residues. V gave up 0 bases and J gave up 2 bases, with 9 bases separating them. In germline, CDR1 is SGHNT, CDR2 YYREEE (reference sequence). CDR3 protein: CASSLGAGPGNTIYF. Written as DNA, the CDR3 is TGTGCCAGCAGCTTGGGTGCAGGGCCTGGAAACACCATATATTTT.

The gene calls are TRBV7-7 and TRBJ2-3, with D maybe TRBD2 (6 bases). The CDR3 has 15 residues. Deletions cut 1 base from V and 5 bases from J, with 13 bases between. Germline loops: CDR1 SSHAT, CDR2 FNYEAQ (reference sequence). CDR3 amino acids: CASSLGSSGGDTQYF. Written as DNA, the CDR3 is TGTGCCAGCAGCTTAGGGTCTTCCGGGGGAGATACGCAGTATTTT.

This clone was observed a handful of times. This chain uses TRBV9 with TRBJ1-2; D is ambiguous. The CDR3 consists of 13 residues. V was cut by 3 bases and J by 1 base, with 7 bases left in between. CDR1 is SGDLS, CDR2 YYNGEE, per germline. In nucleotides, the CDR3 is TGTGCCAGCAGCGCGGGGAATAACTATGGCTACACCTTC. Residues: CASSAGNNYGYTF.

Here the CDR3 reads CASSPLRTDTDTQYF. As DNA, the CDR3 is TGTGCCAGCTCACCACTTAGGACAGATACAGATACGCAGTATTTT. This chain connects TRBV18 to TRBJ2-3, with TRBD1 as a possible D gene (6 bases). The CDR3 loop spans 15 amino acids. The V end lost 1 base, the J end lost 3 bases, and 11 bases lay between the germline ends. Germline V lookup: CDR1 KGHSH, CDR2 LQKENI.

The V gene is TRBV27, the J gene TRBJ2-1; D unclear. This CDR3 comprises 13 residues. V was clipped by 0 bases and J by 5 bases, with 5 bases between them. The germline V gene encodes CDR1 MNHEY and CDR2 SMNVEV (reference sequence). The CDR3 loop reads CASSLSRNNEQFF. DNA of the CDR3: TGTGCCAGCAGTTTATCGAGGAACAATGAGCAGTTCTTC.

The chain is built from TRBV4-1 and TRBJ1-2, with D maybe TRBD1 (6 bases). The CDR3 is made up of 15 amino acids. Germline V gene lookup returns CDR1 MGHRA and CDR2 YSYEKL. Trimming shortened V by 2 bases and J by 8 bases, and 18 bases separated the two germline ends. The CDR3 DNA reads as TGCGCCAGCAGCCAACCCACAGGGAATAAGAGGGGCTACACCTTC. Amino acid sequence: CASSQPTGNKRGYTF.

This clone was counted a single time. This sequence joins TRBV15 and TRBJ1-2; D ambiguous. Germline values: CDR1 LNHNV, CDR2 YYDKDF (reference sequence). This CDR3 spans 14 amino acids. The V end was cut by 5 bases, the J end by 4 bases, with 14 bases between. The chain's CDR3 is CATSGSGKFYGYTF. CDR3 coding DNA: TGTGCCACCAGCGGTTCGGGGAAGTTCTATGGCTACACCTTC.

The chain joins TRBV5-8 to TRBJ2-5; maybe TRBD2 (6 bases). V lost 4 bases to trimming and J lost 4 bases, with 14 bases between them. The CDR3 has 14 residues. Germline V gene lookup returns CDR1 SGHTS and CDR2 YDEGEE. CDR3 region: CASSPLATPETQYF. CDR3 nucleotide sequence: TGTGCCAGCAGCCCGCTAGCGACCCCAGAGACCCAGTACTTC.

This rearrangement joins TRBV11-2 to TRBJ2-3, with 7 bases identical to TRBD2. With 0 bases clipped from V and 0 bases from J, the junction kept 6 bases outside the gene matches. CDR3 size: 17 residues. The germline CDR1 and CDR2 sequences are SGHAT and FQNNGV. In DNA form, the CDR3 reads TGTGCCAGCAGCTTAGATTACCTAGCGGAGAGCACAGATACGCAGTATTTT. The encoded protein is CASSLDYLAESTDTQYF.

The chain joins TRBV2 to TRBJ2-1; TRBD2 matches 14 bases. This CDR3 has 15 amino acids. The J segment lost 6 bases and the V segment lost 10 bases, leaving 8 bases of the junction unmatched. Per the germline V gene, CDR1 is SNHLY and CDR2 is FYNNEI. The CDR3 spells CATLRTSGGINEQFF. CDR3 DNA: TGTGCCACCCTACGGACTAGCGGGGGGATCAATGAGCAGTTCTTC.

The V gene is TRBV5-4, the J gene TRBJ2-7, with a tentative D call TRBD2 (6 bases). Germline CDR1 reads SGHNT; CDR2 reads YYREEE (reference sequence). This CDR3 is built from 14 residues. Trimming pared 4 bases from V and 3 bases from J, leaving 14 bases between. This CDR3 reads CASSRGLGGYEQYF. The CDR3 region has the DNA TGTGCCAGCAGCAGGGGACTCGGGGGCTACGAGCAGTACTTC.

The CDR3 spells CASSHRGTGGSEQYF. The CDR3 DNA sequence: TGTGCCAGCAGTCATAGAGGGACAGGGGGCAGCGAGCAGTACTTC. The gene calls are TRBV25-1 and TRBJ2-7; 12 positions match TRBD1. The ends lost 5 bases at V and 6 bases at J; junction bases unmatched: 8. The CDR3 length is 15 residues. CDR1 is MGHDK and CDR2 is SYGVNS in the germline V gene.

In its sample, this clone was seen once. The same CDR3 is also encoded by other DNA sequences in this sample. The chain recombines TRBV6-1 with TRBJ1-6; 10 bases match TRBD1. The CDR3 length is 15 residues. V lost 7 bases to trimming and J lost 8 bases; unmatched junction nucleotides: 8. Looked up from germline, CDR1 is MNHNS and CDR2 is SASEGT. The CDR3 DNA sequence: TGTGCCAGCATAACTGAGGGACAGGGGTATTCACCCCTCCACTTT. Residues: CASITEGQGYSPLHF.

This clone was picked up one time. The J gene is TRBJ2-1, the V gene TRBV9; 7 nucleotides match TRBD2. This CDR3 has 15 residues. V was pared by 2 bases and J by 6 bases, with 8 bases of the junction left unmatched. Germline V gene lookup returns CDR1 SGDLS and CDR2 YYNGEE. CDR3 coding DNA: TGTGCCAGCAGCGTCCCGAAGCGGGGTAGCAATGAGCAGTTCTTC. This translates into CASSVPKRGSNEQFF.

The chain recombines TRBV5-1 with TRBJ1-2; D possibly corresponds to TRBD1 (5 bases). Germline V gene lookup returns CDR1 SGHRS and CDR2 YFSETQ. The ends were cut back, 4 bases at V and 8 bases at J, with 12 bases in the middle. There are 12 residues in the CDR3. CDR3 in amino acids: CASSPRDFGYTF. CDR3 DNA: TGCGCCAGCAGCCCTCGGGACTTCGGCTACACCTTC.